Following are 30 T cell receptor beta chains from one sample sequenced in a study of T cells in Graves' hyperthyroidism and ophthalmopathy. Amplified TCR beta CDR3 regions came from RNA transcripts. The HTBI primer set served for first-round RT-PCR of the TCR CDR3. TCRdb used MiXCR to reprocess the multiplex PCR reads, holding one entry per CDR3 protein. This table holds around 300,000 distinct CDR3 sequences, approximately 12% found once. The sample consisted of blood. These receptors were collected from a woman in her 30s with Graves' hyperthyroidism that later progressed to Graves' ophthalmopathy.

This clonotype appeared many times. The CDR3 protein is CASSLKQGKNTEAFF. CDR3 bases: TGTGCCAGCAGCTTAAAACAGGGGAAGAACACTGAAGCTTTCTTT. The chain has TRBV7-2 and TRBJ1-1, with TRBD1 matching over 7 bases. Losses at the gene ends were 2 bases for V and 1 base for J; bases not matched to a gene: 4. The CDR3 sequence is 15 residues long. Germline loops: CDR1 SGHTA, CDR2 FQGNSA.

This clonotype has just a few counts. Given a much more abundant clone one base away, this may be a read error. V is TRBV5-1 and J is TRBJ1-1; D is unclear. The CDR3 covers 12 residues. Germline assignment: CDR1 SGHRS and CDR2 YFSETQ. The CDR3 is CTSSFDNTEAFF. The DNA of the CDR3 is TGCACCAGCAGCTTTGACAACACTGAAGCTTTCTTT.

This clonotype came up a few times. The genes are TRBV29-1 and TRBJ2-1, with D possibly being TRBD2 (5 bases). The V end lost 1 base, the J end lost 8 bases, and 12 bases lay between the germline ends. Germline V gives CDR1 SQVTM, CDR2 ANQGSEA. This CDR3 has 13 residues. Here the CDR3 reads CSVEGGGEDEQFF. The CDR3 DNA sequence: TGCAGCGTTGAAGGTGGAGGCGAGGATGAGCAGTTCTTC.

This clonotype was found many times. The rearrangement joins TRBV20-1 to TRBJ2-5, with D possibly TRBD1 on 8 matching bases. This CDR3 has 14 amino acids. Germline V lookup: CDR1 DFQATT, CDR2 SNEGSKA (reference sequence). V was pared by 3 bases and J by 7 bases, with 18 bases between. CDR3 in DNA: TGCAGTGCTAGGGGAGGGACAGGAGGTATGACCCAGTACTTC. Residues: CSARGGTGGMTQYF.

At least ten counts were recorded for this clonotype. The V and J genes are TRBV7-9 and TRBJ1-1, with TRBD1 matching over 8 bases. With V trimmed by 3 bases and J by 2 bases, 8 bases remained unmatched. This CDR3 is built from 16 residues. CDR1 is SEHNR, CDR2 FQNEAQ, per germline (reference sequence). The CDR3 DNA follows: TGTGCCAGCAGCTTTCCCCCAGGGGGCGGTAACACTGAAGCTTTCTTT. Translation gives CASSFPPGGGNTEAFF.

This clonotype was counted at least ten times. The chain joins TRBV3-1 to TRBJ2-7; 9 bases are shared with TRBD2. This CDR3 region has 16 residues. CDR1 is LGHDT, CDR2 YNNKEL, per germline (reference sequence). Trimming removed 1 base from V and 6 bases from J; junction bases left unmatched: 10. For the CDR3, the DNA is TGTGCCAGCAGCCAAGTTCCTAGCGGGAATATTTTCGAGCAGTACTTC. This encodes CASSQVPSGNIFEQYF.

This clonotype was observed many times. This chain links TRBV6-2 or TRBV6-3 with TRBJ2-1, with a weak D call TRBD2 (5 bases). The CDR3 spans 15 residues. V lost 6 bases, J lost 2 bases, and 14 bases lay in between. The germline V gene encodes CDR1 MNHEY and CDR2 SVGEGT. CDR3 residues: CASRRSGGTYNEQFF. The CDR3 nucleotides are TGTGCCAGCAGACGTTCTGGAGGTACCTACAATGAGCAGTTCTTC.

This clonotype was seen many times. The DNA of the CDR3 is TGTGCCAGCAGTGAACCCGCAGGGTGGACTGGAAACACCATATATTTT. Protein product: CASSEPAGWTGNTIYF. J is TRBJ1-3 and V is TRBV2, with a tentative D call TRBD1 (5 bases). The CDR3 spans 16 residues. Germline CDR1 SNHLY, CDR2 FYNNEI. With 2 bases removed from V and 2 bases from J, the gap between germline ends came to 13 bases.

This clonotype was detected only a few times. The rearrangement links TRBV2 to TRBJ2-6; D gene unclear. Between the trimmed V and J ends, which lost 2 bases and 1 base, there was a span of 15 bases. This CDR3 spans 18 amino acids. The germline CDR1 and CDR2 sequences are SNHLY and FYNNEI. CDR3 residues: CASSEHPATSSGANVLTF. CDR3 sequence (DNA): TGTGCCAGCAGTGAACACCCGGCGACGAGTTCTGGGGCCAACGTCCTGACTTTC.

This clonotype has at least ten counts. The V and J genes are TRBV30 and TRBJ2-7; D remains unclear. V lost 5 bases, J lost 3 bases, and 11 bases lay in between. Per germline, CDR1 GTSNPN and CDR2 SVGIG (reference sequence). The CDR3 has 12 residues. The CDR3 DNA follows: TGTGCCTGGGAGCCGATGAACTACGAGCAGTACTTC. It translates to CAWEPMNYEQYF.

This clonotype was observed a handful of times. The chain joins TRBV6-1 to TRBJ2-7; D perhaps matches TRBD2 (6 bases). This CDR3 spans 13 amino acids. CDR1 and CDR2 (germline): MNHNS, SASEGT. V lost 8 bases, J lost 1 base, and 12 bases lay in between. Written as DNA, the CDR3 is TGTGCCAGCGCCGGGGGTACTTCCTACGAGCAGTACTTC. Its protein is CASAGGTSYEQYF.

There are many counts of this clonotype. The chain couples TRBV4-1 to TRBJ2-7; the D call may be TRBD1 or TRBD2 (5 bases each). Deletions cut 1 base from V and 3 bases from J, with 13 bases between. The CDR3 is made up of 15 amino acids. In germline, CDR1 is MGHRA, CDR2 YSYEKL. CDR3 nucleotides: TGCGCCAGCAGCCAAGGACGGGACGGACGCTACGAGCAGTACTTC. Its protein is CASSQGRDGRYEQYF.

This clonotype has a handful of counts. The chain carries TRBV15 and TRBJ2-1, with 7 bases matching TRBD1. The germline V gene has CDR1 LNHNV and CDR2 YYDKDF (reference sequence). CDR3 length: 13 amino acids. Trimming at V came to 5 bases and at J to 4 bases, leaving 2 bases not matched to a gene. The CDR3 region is CATSRQGYNEQFF. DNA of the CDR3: TGTGCCACCAGCCGACAGGGTTACAATGAGCAGTTCTTC. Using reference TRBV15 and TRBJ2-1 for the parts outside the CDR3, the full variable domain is DAMVIQNPRYQVTQFGKPVTLSCSQTLNHNVMYWYQQKSSQAPKLLFHYYDKDFNNEADTPDNFQSRRPNTSFCFLDIRSPGLGDTAMYLCATSRQGYNEQFFGPGTRLTVL.

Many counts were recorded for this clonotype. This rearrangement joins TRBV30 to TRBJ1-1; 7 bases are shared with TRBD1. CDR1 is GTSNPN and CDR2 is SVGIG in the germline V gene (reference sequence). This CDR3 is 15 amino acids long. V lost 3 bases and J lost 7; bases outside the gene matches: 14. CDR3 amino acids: CAWSAKGGPSHEAFF. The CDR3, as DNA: TGTGCCTGGAGCGCCAAAGGGGGCCCCTCCCATGAAGCTTTCTTT.

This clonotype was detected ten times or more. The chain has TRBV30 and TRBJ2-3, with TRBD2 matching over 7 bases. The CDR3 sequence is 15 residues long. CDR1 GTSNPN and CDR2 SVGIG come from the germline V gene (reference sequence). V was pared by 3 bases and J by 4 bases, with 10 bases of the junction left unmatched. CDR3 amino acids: CAWRQLAGRADTQYF. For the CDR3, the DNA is TGTGCCTGGAGGCAATTGGCGGGGAGGGCAGATACGCAGTATTTT.

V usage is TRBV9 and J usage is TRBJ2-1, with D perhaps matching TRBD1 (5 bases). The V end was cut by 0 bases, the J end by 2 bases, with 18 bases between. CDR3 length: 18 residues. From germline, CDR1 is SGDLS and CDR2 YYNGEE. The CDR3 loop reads CASSVELGASQPYNEQFF. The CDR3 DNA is TGTGCCAGCAGCGTAGAATTAGGGGCGTCCCAACCCTACAATGAGCAGTTCTTC.

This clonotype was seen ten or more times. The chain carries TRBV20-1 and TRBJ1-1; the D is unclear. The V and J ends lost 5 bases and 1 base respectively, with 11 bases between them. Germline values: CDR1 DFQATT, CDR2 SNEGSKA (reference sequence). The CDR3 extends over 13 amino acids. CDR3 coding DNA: TGCAGTGCTGCCGACACGCGGAACACTGAAGCTTTCTTT. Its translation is CSAADTRNTEAFF.

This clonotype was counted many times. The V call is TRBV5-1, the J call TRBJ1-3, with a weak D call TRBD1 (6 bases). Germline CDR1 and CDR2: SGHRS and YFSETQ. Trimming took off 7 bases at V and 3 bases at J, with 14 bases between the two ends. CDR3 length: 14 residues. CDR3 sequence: CASRGASGGNTIYF. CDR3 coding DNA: TGCGCCAGCCGGGGGGCCTCCGGTGGAAACACCATATATTTT.

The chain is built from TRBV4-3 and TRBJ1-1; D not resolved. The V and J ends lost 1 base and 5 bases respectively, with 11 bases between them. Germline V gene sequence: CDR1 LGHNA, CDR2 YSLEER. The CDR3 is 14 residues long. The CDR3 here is CASSQVSDGTEAFF. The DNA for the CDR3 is TGCGCCAGCAGCCAAGTTTCCGACGGGACTGAAGCTTTCTTT.

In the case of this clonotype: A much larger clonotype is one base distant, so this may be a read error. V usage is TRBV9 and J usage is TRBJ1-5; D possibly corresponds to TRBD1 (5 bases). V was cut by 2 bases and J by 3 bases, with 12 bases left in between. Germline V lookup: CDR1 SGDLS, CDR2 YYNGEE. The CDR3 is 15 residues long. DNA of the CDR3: TGTGCCAGCAGCGTGGGGCAGGGAGCCAATCAGCCCCAGCATTTT. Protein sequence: CASSVGQGANQPQHF.

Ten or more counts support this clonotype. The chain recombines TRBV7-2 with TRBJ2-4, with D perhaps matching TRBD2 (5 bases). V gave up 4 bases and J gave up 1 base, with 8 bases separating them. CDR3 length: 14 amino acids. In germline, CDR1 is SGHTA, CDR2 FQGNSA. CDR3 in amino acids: CASSSGSAKNIQYF. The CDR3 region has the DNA TGTGCCAGCAGCTCGGGGTCGGCCAAAAACATTCAGTACTTC. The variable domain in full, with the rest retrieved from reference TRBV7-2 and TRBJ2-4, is GAGVSQSPSNKVTEKGKDVELRCDPISGHTALYWYRQSLGQGLEFLIYFQGNSAPDKSGLPSDRFSAERTGGSVSTLTIQRTQQEDSAVYLCASSSGSAKNIQYFGAGTRLSVL.

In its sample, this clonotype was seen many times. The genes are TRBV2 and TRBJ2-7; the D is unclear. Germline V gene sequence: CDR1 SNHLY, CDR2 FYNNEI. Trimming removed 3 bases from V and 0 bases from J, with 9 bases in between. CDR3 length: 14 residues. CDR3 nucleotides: TGTGCCAGCAGTGAGTTACCATACTCCTACGAGCAGTACTTC. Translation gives CASSELPYSYEQYF.

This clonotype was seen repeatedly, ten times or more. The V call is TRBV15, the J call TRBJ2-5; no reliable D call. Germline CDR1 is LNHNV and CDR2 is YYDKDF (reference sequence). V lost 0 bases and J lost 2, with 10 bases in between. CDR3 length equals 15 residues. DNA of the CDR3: TGTGCCACCAGCAGAGATTCAGCCCGTCAAGAGACCCAGTACTTC. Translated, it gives CATSRDSARQETQYF.

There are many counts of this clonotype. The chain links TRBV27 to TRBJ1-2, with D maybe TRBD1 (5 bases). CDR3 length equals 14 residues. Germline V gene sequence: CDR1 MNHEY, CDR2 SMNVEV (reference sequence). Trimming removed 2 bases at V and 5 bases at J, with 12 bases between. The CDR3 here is CASSLRGDLYGYTF. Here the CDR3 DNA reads TGTGCCAGCAGTTTAAGAGGGGACTTATATGGCTACACCTTC.

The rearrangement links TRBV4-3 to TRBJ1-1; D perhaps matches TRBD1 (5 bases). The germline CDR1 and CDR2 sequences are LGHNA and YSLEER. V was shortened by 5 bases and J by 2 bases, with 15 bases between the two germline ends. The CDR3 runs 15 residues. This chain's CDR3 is CASSSGAGANTEAFF. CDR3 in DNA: TGCGCCAGCAGCTCCGGGGCTGGGGCAAACACTGAAGCTTTCTTT.

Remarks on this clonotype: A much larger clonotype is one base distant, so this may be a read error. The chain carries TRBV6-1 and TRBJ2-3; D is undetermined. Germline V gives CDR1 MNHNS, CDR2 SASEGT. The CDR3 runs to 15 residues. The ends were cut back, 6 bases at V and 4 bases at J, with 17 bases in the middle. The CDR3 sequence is CASRLERHGSDTQYF. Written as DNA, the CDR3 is TGTGCCAGCAGGTTGGAGAGACACGGGTCAGATACGCAGTATTTT.

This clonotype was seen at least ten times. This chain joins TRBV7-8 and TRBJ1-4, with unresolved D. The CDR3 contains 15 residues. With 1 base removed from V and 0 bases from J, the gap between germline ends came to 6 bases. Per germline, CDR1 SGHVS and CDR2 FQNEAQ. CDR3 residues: CASSLVWATNEKLFF. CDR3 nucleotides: TGTGCCAGCAGCTTAGTTTGGGCAACTAATGAAAAACTGTTTTTT.

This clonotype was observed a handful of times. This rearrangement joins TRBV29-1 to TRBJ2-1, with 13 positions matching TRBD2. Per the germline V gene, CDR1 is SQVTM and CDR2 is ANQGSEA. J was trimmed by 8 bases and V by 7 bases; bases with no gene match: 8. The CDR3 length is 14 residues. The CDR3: CSGRTSGRFDEQFF. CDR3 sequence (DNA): TGCAGCGGAAGGACTAGCGGGAGATTTGATGAGCAGTTCTTC.

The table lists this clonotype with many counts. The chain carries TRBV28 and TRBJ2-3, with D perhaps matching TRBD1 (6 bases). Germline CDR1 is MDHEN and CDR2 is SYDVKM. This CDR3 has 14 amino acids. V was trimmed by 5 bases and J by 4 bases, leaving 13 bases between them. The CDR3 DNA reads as TGTGCCAGCAGTAGCGCTGGGGGCGCAGATACGCAGTATTTT. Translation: CASSSAGGADTQYF. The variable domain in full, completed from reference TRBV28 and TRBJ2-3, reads DVKVTQSSRYLVKRTGEKVFLECVQDMDHENMFWYRQDPGLGLRLIYFSYDVKMKEKGDIPEGYSVSREKKERFSLILESASTNQTSMYLCASSSAGGADTQYFGPGTRLTVL.

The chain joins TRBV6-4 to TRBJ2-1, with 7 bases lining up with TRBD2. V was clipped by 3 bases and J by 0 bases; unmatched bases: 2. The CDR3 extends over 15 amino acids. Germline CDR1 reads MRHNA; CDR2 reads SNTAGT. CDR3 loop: CASSEGEGSYNEQFF. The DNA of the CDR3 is TGTGCCAGCAGTGAAGGGGAGGGCTCCTACAATGAGCAGTTCTTC.